A single sample is the source of the 29 T cell receptor beta chains below, sequenced in a study of T-cell memory formation after mild COVID-19. TCRdb recomputed calls from the 5' RACE reads with MiXCR, one row per CDR3 protein. The table records 400,000 to 500,000 distinct CDR3 sequences, roughly 24% of them present only once. The source material was PBMCs or a T cell subset sorted from them (not recorded which). These receptors all come from an adult woman who had mild COVID-19 (a few samples of this study predate the infection). Cell type and time point are not known.

A note on this clonotype: Since the CDR3 does not end with the conserved phenylalanine or tryptophan, this likely comes from a read error. The chain employs TRBV24-1 and TRBJ2-1; 11 nucleotides align to TRBD2. Germline V lookup: CDR1 KGHDR, CDR2 SFDVKD. V gave up 1 base and J gave up 3 bases; unmatched junction bases: 13. This CDR3 region has 20 residues. The CDR3 loop reads CATSDFGTSGPKSYYNEQFL. CDR3 in DNA: TGTGCCACCAGTGATTTTGGGACTAGCGGACCAAAAAGTTACTACAATGAGCAGTTCTTA.

Turning to this clonotype: One junction end disagrees with the germline gene, perhaps due to a read error. V is TRBV12-3 or TRBV12-4 and J is TRBJ2-2; a possible D gene is TRBD2 (5 bases). This CDR3 has 14 residues. CDR3 DNA sequence: TGTGACAGCAGACCCGGGGAAGTTGGCGGGGAGCTGTTTTTT. It translates to CDSRPGEVGGELFF.

The chain uses TRBV6-6 and TRBJ2-1, with TRBD2 identical over 9 bases. This CDR3 is built from 13 residues. Germline loops: CDR1 MNHNY, CDR2 SVGAGI (reference sequence). V shed 10 bases and J 5 bases; nucleotides not matched to a gene: 6. Here the CDR3 DNA reads TGTGCCACACGACTAGCGGAAAACAATGAGCAGTTCTTC. Amino acids: CATRLAENNEQFF.

This clonotype was seen many times. J is TRBJ2-1 and V is TRBV20-1, with unresolved D. The CDR3 is 16 amino acids. The V and J ends lost 0 bases and 0 bases respectively, with 12 bases between them. Looked up from germline, CDR1 is DFQATT and CDR2 is SNEGSKA (reference sequence). DNA of the CDR3: TGCAGTGCTAGAGATCCAGACACCCGCTCCTACAATGAGCAGTTCTTC. As protein: CSARDPDTRSYNEQFF.

The chain carries TRBV3-1 and TRBJ1-1, with TRBD1 matching over 11 bases. The CDR3 is 17 residues long. CDR1 and CDR2 (germline): LGHDT, YNNKEL (reference sequence). V lost 5 bases, J lost 4 bases, and 12 bases stayed unmatched. CDR3 loop: CASSTPLRGTGGTEAFF. The CDR3 DNA is TGTGCCAGCAGCACACCCCTAAGAGGGACAGGGGGCACTGAAGCTTTCTTT.

The chain carries TRBV18 and TRBJ2-7, with 10 positions matching TRBD1. CDR3 length equals 15 residues. CDR1 KGHSH and CDR2 LQKENI come from the germline V gene. Trimming at V came to 5 bases and at J to 4 bases, leaving 8 bases not matched to a gene. CDR3 in DNA: TGTGCCAGCTCATCATCGACAGGGGGCTATTACGAGCAGTACTTC. Encoded protein: CASSSSTGGYYEQYF.

This clonotype occurred a few times. V gene TRBV5-6 combines with J gene TRBJ2-1; D remains unclear. The CDR3 runs to 12 residues. Germline assignment: CDR1 SGHDT and CDR2 YYEEEE. Trimming removed 4 bases at V and 6 bases at J, with 8 bases between. CDR3 region: CASSTGSNEQFF. The CDR3, as DNA: TGTGCCAGCAGCACCGGGTCCAATGAGCAGTTCTTC.

V gene TRBV12-3 or TRBV12-4 combines with J gene TRBJ1-3, with 9 bases identical to TRBD1. The CDR3 runs 14 residues. J gave up 10 bases and V 5 bases, and 9 bases lay outside the gene matches. The CDR3 bases are TGTGCCAGCAGTATCCGACAGGGGGTCGAAACCATATATTTT. It translates to CASSIRQGVETIYF.

This clonotype has a count of ten or more. The chain has TRBV7-8 and TRBJ2-7; D gene unclear. Germline assignment: CDR1 SGHVS and CDR2 FQNEAQ. Trimming pared 1 base from V and 1 base from J, leaving 2 bases between. This CDR3 comprises 12 residues. The CDR3 loop reads CASSLGSYEQYF. The CDR3 DNA reads TGTGCCAGCAGCTTAGGTTCCTACGAGCAGTACTTC.

The chain is built from TRBV28 and TRBJ1-2; D remains unclear. The CDR3 runs to 12 residues. V was trimmed by 10 bases and J by 0 bases, leaving 9 bases between them. Germline values: CDR1 MDHEN, CDR2 SYDVKM. The CDR3 here is CATQTTNYGYTF. DNA of the CDR3: TGTGCCACCCAGACAACTAACTATGGCTACACCTTC.

The genes are TRBV29-1 and TRBJ2-7; 10 nucleotides agree with TRBD1. J was trimmed by 3 bases and V by 4 bases; bases with no gene match: 6. Germline loops: CDR1 SQVTM, CDR2 ANQGSEA. This CDR3 region has 14 residues. The CDR3 coding sequence is TGCAGCGTTGCAGGGGACAGGGGTGACTACGAGCAGTACTTC. Protein product: CSVAGDRGDYEQYF.

This clonotype was seen a few times. J is TRBJ2-7 and V is TRBV4-3, with 8 bases identical to TRBD1. Germline CDR1 is LGHNA and CDR2 is YSLEER. The ends lost 5 bases at V and 4 bases at J; junction bases unmatched: 10. The CDR3 loop spans 15 amino acids. CDR3 sequence reads: CASSLSLRGRYEQYF. The CDR3 region has the DNA TGCGCCAGCAGCTTATCGCTCAGGGGGCGTTACGAGCAGTACTTC.

The gene calls are TRBV6-6 and TRBJ2-3; perhaps TRBD2 as D (7 bases). Germline V gives CDR1 MNHNY, CDR2 SVGAGI (reference sequence). V lost 0 bases and J 1 base, leaving 14 bases between the germline ends. CDR3 size: 17 residues. The CDR3 here is CASSYSSRGARTDTQYF. CDR3 bases: TGTGCCAGCAGTTACTCGAGCCGGGGGGCTCGCACAGATACGCAGTATTTT.

In regard to this clonotype: A junction boundary mismatches the germline segment, possibly from a read error. The chain links TRBV12-3 or TRBV12-4 to TRBJ2-7; 7 bases line up with TRBD1. The CDR3 is 17 amino acids. The CDR3 sequence is CTSSSQFGTVPSYEQYF. CDR3 in DNA: TGTACCAGCAGTTCCCAGTTCGGGACAGTTCCTTCCTACGAGCAGTACTTC.

The chain carries TRBV4-2 and TRBJ2-3; 14 bases match TRBD2. This CDR3 region has 17 residues. Looked up from germline, CDR1 is LGHNA and CDR2 is YNFKEQ. The J segment lost 8 bases and the V segment lost 3 bases, leaving 10 bases of the junction unmatched. CDR3: CASSQAGTSGGRGTQYF. CDR3 sequence (DNA): TGTGCCAGCAGCCAGGCCGGGACTAGCGGGGGCAGAGGTACGCAGTATTTT.

This clonotype has at least ten counts. This chain joins TRBV20-1 and TRBJ1-1, with TRBD1 matching 9 bases. The CDR3 covers 12 residues. Germline V CDR1 and CDR2: DFQATT, SNEGSKA (reference sequence). CDR3 coding DNA: TGCAGGGGACAGGGAGGCCCCGGTGAAGCTTTCTTT. This gives the protein CRGQGGPGEAFF.

This clonotype appeared a few times. The genes are TRBV5-1 and TRBJ2-5, with D possibly matching TRBD1 (5 bases). Trimming removed 0 bases at V and 1 base at J, with 7 bases between. This CDR3 has 14 residues. Germline assignment: CDR1 SGHRS and CDR2 YFSETQ. The CDR3 protein is CASSLDRFQETQYF. CDR3 bases: TGCGCCAGCAGCTTGGACAGGTTCCAAGAGACCCAGTACTTC. Together with reference TRBV5-1 and TRBJ2-5, the CDR3 gives the full variable domain: KAGVTQTPRYLIKTRGQQVTLSCSPISGHRSVSWYQQTPGQGLQFLFEYFSETQRNKGNFPGRFSGRQFSNSRSEMNVSTLELGDSALYLCASSLDRFQETQYFGPGTRLLVL.

The rearrangement uses TRBV6-1 and TRBJ1-6, with D tentatively TRBD1 (5 bases). The germline gives CDR1 MNHNS, CDR2 SASEGT. The CDR3 loop spans 15 amino acids. V lost 8 bases to trimming and J lost 8 bases, with 19 bases between them. For the CDR3, the DNA is TGTGCCAGCGAGGGACTATCCGGAGGGCATTCACCCCTCCACTTT. Amino acids: CASEGLSGGHSPLHF.

In this sample, this clonotype turned up a few times. J is TRBJ1-1 and V is TRBV20-1; 8 bases map to TRBD1. The CDR3 totals 11 residues. Germline CDR1 is DFQATT and CDR2 is SNEGSKA (reference sequence). V lost 5 bases, J lost 10 bases, and 6 bases stayed unmatched. In DNA form, the CDR3 reads TGCAGTGCTCGCTCCGGGACAGGAGCTTTCTTT. Translated: CSARSGTGAFF.

This clonotype appeared a few times. The chain couples TRBV6-5 to TRBJ1-1; a weak D match, TRBD1 (6 bases). V dropped 6 bases and J dropped 11 bases, with 22 bases sitting between them. The CDR3 extends over 14 amino acids. From germline, CDR1 is MNHEY and CDR2 SVGAGI. The CDR3 spells CASSPGEPGTRAFF. DNA of the CDR3: TGTGCCAGCAGCCCAGGGGAACCCGGGACGCGGGCTTTCTTT.

Only a few counts were recorded for this clonotype. The rearrangement links TRBV3-1 to TRBJ2-3; 9 nucleotides align to TRBD2. Germline-derived CDR1 and CDR2 are LGHDT and YNNKEL (reference sequence). There are 19 residues in the CDR3. The V segment lost 4 bases and the J segment 3 bases; nucleotides outside the gene matches: 17. The chain's CDR3 is CASSPDRMEASGVTDTQYF. DNA of the CDR3: TGTGCCAGCAGCCCCGACCGTATGGAGGCTAGCGGGGTAACAGATACGCAGTATTTT.

Note on this clonotype: A much bigger clone sits one base away, suggesting this may be a read error. This chain links TRBV5-1 with TRBJ2-3, with a tentative D call TRBD2 (7 bases). CDR1 SGHRS and CDR2 YFSETQ come from the germline V gene. The V gene lost 4 bases and the J gene lost 4 bases, with 13 bases spanning the gap. CDR3 length: 14 residues. In DNA form, the CDR3 reads TGCGCCAGCAGCATGGGGGGGCCGGCAGATACGCAGTATTTT. This codes for CASSMGGPADTQYF.

This clonotype was detected only a few times. J is TRBJ2-7 and V is TRBV20-1, with 10 bases fitting TRBD1. With 0 bases clipped from V and 6 bases from J, the junction kept 8 bases outside the gene matches. CDR3 length: 15 residues. CDR1 and CDR2 from the germline V gene are DFQATT and SNEGSKA (reference sequence). The chain's CDR3 is CSARDGDRGTGEQYF. In DNA, the CDR3 is TGCAGTGCTAGAGATGGGGACAGGGGAACTGGCGAGCAGTACTTC.

This clonotype has just a few counts. The chain links TRBV5-5 to TRBJ1-5; D not resolved. Germline V gene data show CDR1 as SGHKS and CDR2 as YYEKEE (reference sequence). This CDR3 spans 15 amino acids. Deletions cut 1 base from V and 6 bases from J, with 14 bases between. This chain's CDR3 is CASSLNSAGAQPQHF. Written as DNA, the CDR3 is TGTGCCAGCAGCTTGAATTCCGCGGGTGCTCAGCCCCAGCATTTT.

This chain uses TRBV6-5 with TRBJ2-7; D perhaps matches TRBD2 (5 bases). The CDR3 totals 13 residues. The V and J ends lost 4 bases and 9 bases respectively, with 16 bases between them. Germline CDR1 reads MNHEY; CDR2 reads SVGAGI. The CDR3 DNA reads TGTGCCAGCAGTTTCAAGACTGGGAGTTGGCAGTACTTC. Translation gives CASSFKTGSWQYF.

The CDR3 loop reads CASSVAGPEYEQYF. The CDR3, as DNA: TGTGCCAGCAGCGTAGCCGGGCCAGAATACGAGCAGTACTTC. The chain recombines TRBV9 with TRBJ2-7; D gene ambiguous. Per the germline V gene, CDR1 is SGDLS and CDR2 is YYNGEE. The ends were cut back, 0 bases at V and 4 bases at J, with 11 bases in the middle. CDR3 size: 14 residues.

This clonotype was detected once. The chain has TRBV27 and TRBJ2-7; TRBD1 is a possible D gene (5 bases). This CDR3 has 15 residues. Deletions cut 2 bases from V and 0 bases from J, with 11 bases between. Germline CDR1 reads MNHEY; CDR2 reads SMNVEV (reference sequence). The CDR3 bases are TGTGCCAGCAGTTTACTCCCCGACAGCTCCTACGAGCAGTACTTC. This translates into CASSLLPDSSYEQYF.

The chain combines TRBV5-6 with TRBJ1-4, with D unclear. The germline V and J ends were trimmed by 0 bases and 12 bases, with 9 bases remaining between them. This CDR3 has 12 residues. CDR1 SGHDT and CDR2 YYEEEE come from the germline V gene. The CDR3 DNA sequence: TGTGCCAGCAGCTTGGTTCGCGACGAACTGTTTTTT. It specifies CASSLVRDELFF.

The rearrangement links TRBV5-6 to TRBJ2-2; 8 positions match TRBD2. CDR3 length equals 14 residues. Germline-derived CDR1 and CDR2 are SGHDT and YYEEEE. V trimming: 7 bases; J trimming: 1 base; junction bases outside the gene matches: 3. The CDR3 sequence is CASGTRQNTGELFF. CDR3 DNA sequence: TGTGCCAGCGGGACTAGACAGAACACCGGGGAGCTGTTTTTT.